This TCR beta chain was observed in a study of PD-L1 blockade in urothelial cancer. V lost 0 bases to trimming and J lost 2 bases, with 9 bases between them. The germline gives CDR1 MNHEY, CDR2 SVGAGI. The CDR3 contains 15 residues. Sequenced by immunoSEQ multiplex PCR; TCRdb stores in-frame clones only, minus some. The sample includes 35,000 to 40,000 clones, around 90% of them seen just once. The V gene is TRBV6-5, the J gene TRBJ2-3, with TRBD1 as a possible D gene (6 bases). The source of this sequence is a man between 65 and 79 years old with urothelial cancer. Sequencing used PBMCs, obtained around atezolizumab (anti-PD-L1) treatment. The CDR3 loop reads CASSYSRGITDTQYF. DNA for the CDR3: TGTGCCAGCAGTTACTCCAGGGGCATCACAGATACGCAGTATTTT.